Listed below are T cell receptor beta chains from one sample, sequenced in a study of blood T cell repertoires in COVID-19. Assay: immunoSEQ multiplex PCR; the TCRdb copy retains only in-frame clones and omits some. The table shows approximately 130,000 clones, with 80% to 90% occurring only once. Material: PBMCs or T cells enriched from blood (not recorded which). The receptors were gathered from a woman in her forties or fifties who had recovered from COVID-19. CDR3s include the opening cysteine and the closing phenylalanine or tryptophan. Fields, in order: D gene, V gene, clone size, J gene, CDR3 DNA, CDR3 protein. The D gene is left open where the match is weak. Clone sizes are given selectively: once, few, many, or a class where the clone is expanded.

D gene: TRBD2
V gene: TRBV2
clone size: -
J gene: TRBJ2-7
CDR3 DNA: TGTGCCAGCGGGGGGGGGAGGTACGAGCAGTACTTC
CDR3 protein: CASGGGRYEQYF

D gene: -
V gene: TRBV19
clone size: -
J gene: TRBJ1-1
CDR3 DNA: TGTGCCAGTAGTATGGGGGGCACTGAAGCTTTCTTT
CDR3 protein: CASSMGGTEAFF

D gene: TRBD1
V gene: TRBV11-2
clone size: once
J gene: TRBJ1-1
CDR3 DNA: TGTGCCAGCAGCTTCCAGGGGGTCGAAGCTTTCTTT
CDR3 protein: CASSFQGVEAFF

D gene: TRBD1
V gene: TRBV24-1
clone size: -
J gene: TRBJ1-2
CDR3 DNA: TGTGCCACCAGTGACCGGACAGGGAGCGGCTACACCTTC
CDR3 protein: CATSDRTGSGYTF

D gene: -
V gene: TRBV19
clone size: -
J gene: TRBJ2-7
CDR3 DNA: TGTGCCAGACGGAGGGAGCAGTACTTC
CDR3 protein: CARRREQYF

D gene: -
V gene: TRBV20-1
clone size: -
J gene: TRBJ2-1
CDR3 DNA: TGCAGTGCTATTGAACAGCCCTCCTACAATGAGCAGTTCTTC
CDR3 protein: CSAIEQPSYNEQFF

D gene: -
V gene: TRBV7-9
clone size: -
J gene: TRBJ1-1
CDR3 DNA: TGTGCCAGCAGACCATCGGCAGGGGTCGGGACTGAAGCTTTCTTT
CDR3 protein: CASRPSAGVGTEAFF

D gene: TRBD1
V gene: TRBV7-2
clone size: -
J gene: TRBJ2-5
CDR3 DNA: TGTGCCAGCAGCCTAACGTCCGGGACAGCACACCAAGAGACCCAGTACTTC
CDR3 protein: CASSLTSGTAHQETQYF

D gene: TRBD1
V gene: TRBV19
clone size: -
J gene: TRBJ2-4
CDR3 DNA: TGTGCCAGTAGTGCTTTAGTAGGACAGGGCCAGATTCAGTACTTC
CDR3 protein: CASSALVGQGQIQYF

D gene: TRBD2
V gene: TRBV7-2
clone size: -
J gene: TRBJ2-5
CDR3 DNA: TGTGCCAGCAGCCCGGGGGGGTACCAAGAGACCCAGTACTTC
CDR3 protein: CASSPGGYQETQYF

D gene: -
V gene: TRBV5-6
clone size: -
J gene: TRBJ1-5
CDR3 DNA: TGTGCCAGCAGCTCCCGGGGTGGAATAAATCAGCCCCAGCATTTT
CDR3 protein: CASSSRGGINQPQHF

D gene: -
V gene: TRBV7-9
clone size: -
J gene: TRBJ2-2
CDR3 DNA: TGTGCCAGCAGCCCCCAGACAGCGTCCGGGGAGCTGTTTTTT
CDR3 protein: CASSPQTASGELFF

D gene: TRBD1
V gene: TRBV27
clone size: -
J gene: TRBJ1-2
CDR3 DNA: TGTGCCAGCAGTTTCGACAGGGGCAGCTATGGCTACACCTTC
CDR3 protein: CASSFDRGSYGYTF

D gene: TRBD1
V gene: TRBV5-1
clone size: -
J gene: TRBJ2-1
CDR3 DNA: TGCGCCAGCAGCTTGGCCGGAGGACAGGTCAATGAGCAGTTCTTC
CDR3 protein: CASSLAGGQVNEQFF

D gene: -
V gene: TRBV6-2/TRBV6-3
clone size: -
J gene: TRBJ2-2
CDR3 DNA: TGTGCCAGCAGTCGCGGACTTCATGAGTTCCCCGGGGAGCTGTTTTTT
CDR3 protein: CASSRGLHEFPGELFF

D gene: TRBD1
V gene: TRBV10-1
clone size: -
J gene: TRBJ1-1
CDR3 DNA: TGCGCCAGCAGTGAATTCAGGGGGCAGCCGAACACTGAAGCTTTCTTT
CDR3 protein: CASSEFRGQPNTEAFF

D gene: TRBD2
V gene: TRBV3-1/TRBV3-2
clone size: -
J gene: TRBJ2-3
CDR3 DNA: TGTGCCAGCAGCCTAGCGGGGGGCCGCACAGATACGCAGTATTTT
CDR3 protein: CASSLAGGRTDTQYF

D gene: TRBD2
V gene: TRBV7-9
clone size: -
J gene: TRBJ2-3
CDR3 DNA: TGTGCCAGCAGCATGAGAGGGCGGGGGGCAAGCACAGATACGCAGTATTTT
CDR3 protein: CASSMRGRGASTDTQYF

D gene: -
V gene: TRBV11-3
clone size: -
J gene: TRBJ2-1
CDR3 DNA: TGTGCCAGCAGCTCCCCAGACCAGGGCTCCTACAATGAGCAGTTCTTC
CDR3 protein: CASSSPDQGSYNEQFF

D gene: -
V gene: TRBV21-1
clone size: once
J gene: TRBJ2-2
CDR3 DNA: TGTGCCAGCAGCACGTTGGACAATTCGAACACCGGGGAGCTGTTTTTT
CDR3 protein: CASSTLDNSNTGELFF

D gene: TRBD1
V gene: TRBV15
clone size: -
J gene: TRBJ1-5
CDR3 DNA: TGTGCCACCAGGACAGGGGGCGCCGGACAGCCCCAGCATTTT
CDR3 protein: CATRTGGAGQPQHF

D gene: -
V gene: TRBV12-3/TRBV12-4
clone size: -
J gene: TRBJ2-7
CDR3 DNA: TGTGCCAGCAGCCAGGAGGACCTTTACGAGCAGTACTTC
CDR3 protein: CASSQEDLYEQYF

D gene: TRBD1
V gene: TRBV5-1
clone size: -
J gene: TRBJ1-3
CDR3 DNA: TGCGCCAGCAGCCGCGCCACAGGGGTGGGAAACACCATATATTTT
CDR3 protein: CASSRATGVGNTIYF

D gene: -
V gene: TRBV7-3
clone size: -
J gene: TRBJ2-1
CDR3 DNA: TGTGCCAGCAGCTTAACCGGGTCCTACAATGAGCAGTTCTTC
CDR3 protein: CASSLTGSYNEQFF

D gene: -
V gene: TRBV11-3
clone size: -
J gene: TRBJ1-4
CDR3 DNA: TGTGCCAGCAGCTCCCCACGCGTCGCTAATGAAAAACTGTTTTTT
CDR3 protein: CASSSPRVANEKLFF

D gene: -
V gene: TRBV18
clone size: -
J gene: TRBJ2-1
CDR3 DNA: TGTGCCAGCTCACCCAGGATTCTCAGTGACAATGAGCAGTTCTTC
CDR3 protein: CASSPRILSDNEQFF

D gene: -
V gene: TRBV4-3
clone size: few
J gene: TRBJ1-3
CDR3 DNA: TGCGCCAGCAGCCAAGAAAGTTGGCGGGGATCTGGAAACACCATATATTTT
CDR3 protein: CASSQESWRGSGNTIYF

D gene: -
V gene: TRBV18
clone size: once
J gene: TRBJ2-5
CDR3 DNA: TGTGCCAGCTCACCACTTCCAGGACAAGAGACCCAGTACTTC
CDR3 protein: CASSPLPGQETQYF

D gene: TRBD1
V gene: TRBV3-1/TRBV3-2
clone size: -
J gene: TRBJ2-7
CDR3 DNA: TGTGCCAGCAGCGGTAGTACAGGGGTTTCGTTCGGCGAGCAGTACTTC
CDR3 protein: CASSGSTGVSFGEQYF

D gene: -
V gene: TRBV3-1/TRBV3-2
clone size: -
J gene: TRBJ2-2
CDR3 DNA: TGTGCCAGCAGCCAAGTGGACTATACAACCGGGGAGCTGTTTTTT
CDR3 protein: CASSQVDYTTGELFF

D gene: TRBD1
V gene: TRBV11-3
clone size: -
J gene: TRBJ1-4
CDR3 DNA: TGTGCCAGCAGCACGGGGACAGCTGCAACTAATGAAAAACTGTTTTTT
CDR3 protein: CASSTGTAATNEKLFF

D gene: -
V gene: TRBV4-1
clone size: -
J gene: TRBJ2-1
CDR3 DNA: TGCGCCAGCAGCCAAGATCAGGTCCAATACAATGAGCAGTTCTTC
CDR3 protein: CASSQDQVQYNEQFF